Shown below are 8 T cell receptor beta chains from a single sample sequenced in a study of cytotoxic CD8 clonotypes in ibrutinib-treated CLL. Clones were sequenced by immunoSEQ multiplex PCR, and TCRdb holds only the in-frame ones, with some missing. The table shows roughly 150,000 clones, with more than 80% occurring only once. Sequencing used PBMCs, obtained after 24 months of ibrutinib treatment. The receptors originated from a human donor with chronic lymphocytic leukemia.

The rearrangement joins TRBV5-1 to TRBJ1-1; D ambiguous. The germline V gene encodes CDR1 SGHRS and CDR2 YFSETQ. CDR3 length: 17 residues. V dropped 4 bases and J dropped 0 bases, with 19 bases sitting between them. The CDR3 nucleotides are TGCGCCAGCAGCCCGGCCGCCAGTATTGGGGTGAACACTGAAGCTTTCTTT. Translation: CASSPAASIGVNTEAFF.

This chain joins TRBV6-5 and TRBJ2-7, with D possibly TRBD1 on 6 matching bases. The V gene lost 6 bases and the J gene lost 2 bases, with 14 bases spanning the gap. Germline-derived CDR1 and CDR2 are MNHEY and SVGAGI. The CDR3 consists of 14 residues. DNA of the CDR3: TGTGCCAGCAGAACAAGCAGGGGCCCCTACGAGCAGTACTTC. It yields the protein CASRTSRGPYEQYF.

This clone showed up just once. V gene TRBV19 combines with J gene TRBJ2-7; D not resolved. Trimming removed 1 base at V and 0 bases at J, with 10 bases between. The CDR3 sequence is 15 residues long. Germline V gene data show CDR1 as LNHDA and CDR2 as SQIVND (reference sequence). CDR3 nucleotides: TGTGCCAGTAGTATAGGTGCTGCTAGCTCCTACGAGCAGTACTTC. Its translation: CASSIGAASSYEQYF.

V is TRBV30 and J is TRBJ1-4, with a tentative D call TRBD1 (5 bases). CDR3 length equals 14 residues. Germline V CDR1 and CDR2: GTSNPN, SVGIG (reference sequence). Trimming pared 3 bases from V and 1 base from J, leaving 9 bases between. This CDR3 is CAWSRDLTNEKLFF. The CDR3 DNA follows: TGTGCCTGGAGCAGGGATCTAACTAATGAAAAACTGTTTTTT.

J is TRBJ2-5 and V is TRBV28, with a weak D call TRBD1 (5 bases). Per germline, CDR1 MDHEN and CDR2 SYDVKM. This CDR3 has 13 amino acids. Between the trimmed V and J ends, which lost 3 bases and 5 bases, there was a span of 10 bases. DNA for the CDR3: TGTGCCAGCAGTTTCAGGGTTTACGAGACCCAGTACTTC. Residues: CASSFRVYETQYF. Using reference TRBV28 and TRBJ2-5 for the parts outside the CDR3, the full variable domain is DVKVTQSSRYLVKRTGEKVFLECVQDMDHENMFWYRQDPGLGLRLIYFSYDVKMKEKGDIPEGYSVSREKKERFSLILESASTNQTSMYLCASSFRVYETQYFGPGTRLLVL.

The CDR3 region has the DNA TGTGCCAGCAGCTCGGAGTGGTCGGGTGGGGAGCAGTACTTC. Translation gives CASSSEWSGGEQYF. The chain recombines TRBV11-2 with TRBJ2-7; D remains unclear. The CDR3 contains 14 residues. V was shortened by 4 bases and J by 7 bases, with 17 bases between the two germline ends. The germline V gene encodes CDR1 SGHAT and CDR2 FQNNGV.

The chain links TRBV6-1 to TRBJ1-5; 7 positions match TRBD1. The CDR3 spans 13 residues. CDR1 and CDR2 (germline): MNHNS, SASEGT. V shed 6 bases and J 3 bases; nucleotides not matched to a gene: 2. The CDR3 sequence: CASRGTVNQPQHF. For the CDR3, the DNA is TGTGCCAGCAGGGGGACAGTCAATCAGCCCCAGCATTTT.

The V and J genes are TRBV6-4 and TRBJ1-1, with a possible D match to TRBD1 (6 bases). This CDR3 spans 16 amino acids. V was trimmed by 10 bases and J by 0 bases, leaving 21 bases between them. The germline V gene encodes CDR1 MRHNA and CDR2 SNTAGT. CDR3 nucleotide sequence: TGTGCCACCCATAGGGGTGGGGGGGCCATGAACACTGAAGCTTTCTTT. Translated: CATHRGGGAMNTEAFF.